This T cell receptor (beta chain) was retrieved from a study of blood T cells in healthy people across ages. This clonotype was seen more than once but under ten times. Using a J-beta primer mix together with a sample-barcoded 5' primer, a second PCR was run for roughly 7 to 11 cycles. From the 5' RACE reads, TCRdb called clonotypes with MiXCR, one entry per CDR3 protein. There are 1.4 million to 1.5 million distinct CDR3 sequences in the sample; approximately 42% occur only once, and 7.9% lies in the top ten. Each of the donors had around 9 milliliters of peripheral blood drawn into EDTA-treated Vacutainer tubes. Each sample used at least 7 million PBMCs. Source material: blood. This receptor was taken from a young woman in good health.

The CDR3 sequence is CASSPTYDDYEQYF. CDR3 bases: TGTGCCAGCTCTCCAACCTATGATGACTACGAGCAGTACTTC. The chain employs TRBV18 and TRBJ2-7; no clear D. V was pared by 6 bases and J by 3 bases, with 15 bases between. This CDR3 is built from 14 residues. Germline V gene lookup returns CDR1 KGHSH and CDR2 LQKENI. Drawing the rest from reference TRBV18 and TRBJ2-7, the complete variable domain is NAGVMQNPRHLVRRRGQEARLRCSPMKGHSHVYWYRQLPEEGLKFMVYLQKENIIDESGMPKERFSAEFPKEGPSILRIQQVVRGDSAAYFCASSPTYDDYEQYFGPGTRLTVT.